These 8 T cell receptor beta chains were sequenced from one sample in a study of cytomegalovirus exposure and HLA in healthy donors. A multiplex PCR was run with 60 Vbeta primers and 13 Jbeta primers. The assay was immunoSEQ multiplex PCR, and TCRdb's table has in-frame clones only and misses some. This table holds 200,000 to 250,000 clones, around 89% found once. Material: PBMCs. Receptor source: a woman younger than 30 in good health and CMV-seronegative.

This clone was recorded only once. This chain connects TRBV25-1 to TRBJ1-2; D is uncertain. This CDR3 contains 16 residues. The V end was cut by 5 bases, the J end by 3 bases, with 19 bases between. The V gene's germline CDR1 is MGHDK and CDR2 SYGVNS. The CDR3 nucleotides read TGTGCCAGCAGTTCCCTGGCACGGGGTACCGACTATGGCTACACCTTC. Translation gives CASSSLARGTDYGYTF.

This chain links TRBV19 with TRBJ1-3; 10 nucleotides align to TRBD1. J lost 3 bases, V lost 6 bases, and 17 bases had no gene match. The CDR3 runs 19 residues. The germline CDR1 and CDR2 sequences are LNHDA and SQIVND (reference sequence). Here the CDR3 reads CASRPPPGQGPDLGNTIYF. The CDR3 DNA sequence: TGTGCCAGTAGACCCCCACCGGGACAGGGGCCCGACCTTGGAAACACCATATATTTT. Combining the CDR3 with reference TRBV19 and TRBJ1-3 gives the whole variable domain DGGITQSPKYLFRKEGQNVTLSCEQNLNHDAMYWYRQDPGQGLRLIYYSQIVNDFQKGDIAEGYSVSREKKESFPLTVTSAQKNPTAFYLCASRPPPGQGPDLGNTIYFGEGSWLTVV.

The J gene is TRBJ1-5, the V gene TRBV18, with D uncertain. CDR1 is KGHSH, CDR2 LQKENI, per germline. V lost 3 bases and J 5 bases, leaving 14 bases between the germline ends. CDR3 length equals 15 residues. The CDR3 DNA reads TGTGCCAGCTCACCGTTGGGTCAGACTGATCAGCCCCAGCATTTT. Its protein product is CASSPLGQTDQPQHF. The full variable domain, with the rest looked up from reference TRBV18 and TRBJ1-5, is NAGVMQNPRHLVRRRGQEARLRCSPMKGHSHVYWYRQLPEEGLKFMVYLQKENIIDESGMPKERFSAEFPKEGPSILRIQQVVRGDSAAYFCASSPLGQTDQPQHFGDGTRLSIL.

V is TRBV7-7 and J is TRBJ2-5; 7 nucleotides line up with TRBD2. This CDR3 contains 14 residues. V dropped 8 bases and J dropped 2; count of bases not matched to a gene: 8. Germline assignment: CDR1 SSHAT and CDR2 FNYEAQ (reference sequence). Here the CDR3 reads CASGTSARQETQYF. The DNA for the CDR3 is TGTGCCAGCGGAACTAGCGCGAGGCAAGAGACCCAGTACTTC.

The chain employs TRBV9 and TRBJ2-1, with D possibly matching TRBD2 (6 bases). Trimming pared 4 bases from V and 4 bases from J, leaving 12 bases between. The CDR3 contains 14 residues. From germline, CDR1 is SGDLS and CDR2 YYNGEE. In nucleotides, the CDR3 is TGTGCCAGCAGCCTCCGGGACTCATACAATGAGCAGTTCTTC. This translates into CASSLRDSYNEQFF.

V and J are TRBV7-8 and TRBJ2-5, with 9 positions matching TRBD2. Losses at the gene ends were 2 bases for V and 0 bases for J; bases not matched to a gene: 7. There are 17 residues in the CDR3. Looked up from germline, CDR1 is SGHVS and CDR2 is FQNEAQ. This CDR3 reads CASSLWLAGAYQETQYF. The CDR3 region has the DNA TGTGCCAGCAGCTTATGGTTAGCGGGGGCGTACCAAGAGACCCAGTACTTC.

The V call is TRBV7-6, the J call TRBJ2-1, with 13 bases matching TRBD2. Germline values: CDR1 SGHVS, CDR2 FNYEAQ. V was pared by 1 base and J by 8 bases, with 5 bases of the junction left unmatched. This CDR3 region has 16 residues. DNA of the CDR3: TGTGCCAGCAGCTTAGGAGGACTAGCGGGGGTGGATGAGCAGTTCTTC. It is translated as CASSLGGLAGVDEQFF.

A single count supports this clone. This sequence joins TRBV6-5 and TRBJ1-4, with TRBD1 matching over 9 bases. CDR1 and CDR2 from the germline V gene are MNHEY and SVGAGI. This CDR3 is 16 amino acids long. V was clipped by 2 bases and J by 6 bases; unmatched bases: 7. As DNA, the CDR3 is TGTGCCAGCAGTTACCGGAACAGGGGGCGCGATGAAAAACTGTTTTTT. Its protein product is CASSYRNRGRDEKLFF.